Listed here are 2 T cell receptor beta chains from one sample, sequenced in a study of a mutant IDH1 vaccine in newly diagnosed glioma. No antigens are known for them. Time point reported: week 11, during vaccination. Each vaccine dose was 300 ug of mutant IDH1 20-mer peptide, with topical imiquimod. Assay used: immunoSEQ multiplex PCR; TCRdb lists only in-frame clones, some missing. This repertoire shows about 24,000 clones, 79% found once; its top ten account for around 8%. The sample was PBMCs, taken from a glioma patient whose treatment included an IDH1 peptide vaccine. These receptors all stem from a man in his forties with glioma.

This clone was observed a single time. The chain employs TRBV6-5 and TRBJ1-6; 7 positions match TRBD1. The trim removed 2 bases at V and 6 bases at J, leaving 7 bases unmatched. The CDR3 is 16 residues long. The V gene's germline CDR1 is MNHEY and CDR2 SVGAGI. The CDR3 loop reads CASSYNQRQGNSPLHF. CDR3 sequence (DNA): TGTGCCAGCAGTTACAACCAACGACAGGGTAATTCACCCCTCCACTTT.

The chain carries TRBV10-3 and TRBJ2-3; TRBD2 aligns across 7 bases. V dropped 6 bases and J dropped 3; count of bases not matched to a gene: 9. Germline V gene lookup returns CDR1 ENHRY and CDR2 SYGVKD. The CDR3 runs 15 residues. The CDR3 sequence: CAISVGGGATDTQYF. The CDR3 DNA sequence: TGTGCCATCAGCGTGGGGGGGGGAGCAACAGATACGCAGTATTTT.